This TCR beta chain was sequenced for a study of regulatory T cells in long-lasting Graves disease. In this sample, this clonotype turned up a few times. Its antigen is currently unknown. The CDR3 runs 18 residues. V lost 4 bases and J lost 4; bases outside the gene matches: 19. Germline V gene lookup returns CDR1 SGHRS and CDR2 YFSETQ. The time point is: newly diagnosed GD, antithyroid drugs for less than 3 months. There was RNA extracted from PBMCs, and the TCR library was made from it. Building the TCR beta libraries relied on iRepertoire HTBI primers, and CDR3 regions underwent Arm-PCR. TCRdb ran MiXCR on the multiplex PCR reads and lists one entry per CDR3 protein. The table has almost 450,000 distinct CDR3 sequences, about 17% seen once. Whole-study findings and limits: Persistent disease was associated with favored TRBV28 usage and with favored use of TRBJ1-2 and TRBJ2-5.

The same sample was also studied in work on T cells in Graves' hyperthyroidism and ophthalmopathy. That work states: Researchers ran a first-round RT-PCR on the TCR CDR3 using the HTBI primer set. Ophthalmopathy prediction by the model preceded onset by a median roughly 6 months.

Sequencing used peripheral blood mononuclear cells (PBMCs), obtained at new diagnosis, from a patient treated with antithyroid drugs. This clonotype was sampled from a woman aged 30 to 39 with Graves disease. This sequence joins TRBV5-1 and TRBJ2-7; 8 bases map to TRBD1. The CDR3 loop is CASSDGQGEGTRSYEQYF. The CDR3, as DNA: TGCGCCAGCAGCGATGGACAGGGTGAGGGGACTCGGTCTTACGAGCAGTACTTC.